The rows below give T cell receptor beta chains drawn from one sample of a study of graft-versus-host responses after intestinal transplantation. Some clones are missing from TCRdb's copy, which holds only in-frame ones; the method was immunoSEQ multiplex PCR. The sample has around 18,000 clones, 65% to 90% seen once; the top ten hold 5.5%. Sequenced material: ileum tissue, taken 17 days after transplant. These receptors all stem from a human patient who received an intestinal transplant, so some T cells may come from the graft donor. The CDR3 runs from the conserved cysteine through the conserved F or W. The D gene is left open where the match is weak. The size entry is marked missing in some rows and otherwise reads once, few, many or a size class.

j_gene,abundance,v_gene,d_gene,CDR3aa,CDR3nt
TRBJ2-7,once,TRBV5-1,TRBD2,CASSWGLAGPFNLYEQYF,TGCGCCAGCAGCTGGGGACTAGCGGGACCTTTTAACCTCTACGAGCAGTACTTC
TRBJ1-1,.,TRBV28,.,CASSSWGSNTEAFF,TGTGCCAGCAGTTCCTGGGGTTCGAACACTGAAGCTTTCTTT
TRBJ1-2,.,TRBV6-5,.,CASSTGGGAGGYTF,TGTGCCAGCAGTACTGGGGGGGGCGCGGGTGGCTACACCTTC
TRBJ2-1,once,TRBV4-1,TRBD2,CASSIGTKEQFF,TGCGCCAGCAGCATCGGGACTAAGGAGCAGTTCTTC
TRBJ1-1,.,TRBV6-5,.,CASSYSFAVRKAFF,TGTGCCAGCAGTTACTCTTTTGCGGTCCGGAAGGCTTTCTTT
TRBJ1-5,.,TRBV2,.,CASAGGNQPQHF,TGTGCCAGCGCAGGAGGCAATCAGCCCCAGCATTTT
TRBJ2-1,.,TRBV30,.,CAWSRGREGNEQFF,TGTGCCTGGAGTAGGGGGAGGGAAGGGAATGAGCAGTTCTTC
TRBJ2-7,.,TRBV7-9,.,CASTRDNLYEQYF,TGTGCCAGCACCAGGGACAACCTCTACGAGCAGTACTTC
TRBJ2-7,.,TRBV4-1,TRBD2,CANSQVRTSGRFSYEQYF,TGCGCCAACAGCCAAGTGAGGACTAGCGGGAGGTTCAGCTACGAGCAGTACTTC
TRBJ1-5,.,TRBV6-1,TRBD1,CASSEALPGQGLSRAQHF,TGTGCCAGCAGTGAAGCCCTCCCGGGACAGGGGTTAAGTCGAGCCCAGCATTTT
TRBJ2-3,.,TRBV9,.,CASTAAGGPVDTQYF,TGTGCCAGCACGGCGGCCGGGGGGCCCGTGGATACGCAGTATTTT
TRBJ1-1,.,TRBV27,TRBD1,CASRLTGSGTEAFF,TGTGCCAGCAGACTGACAGGGTCGGGCACTGAAGCTTTCTTT
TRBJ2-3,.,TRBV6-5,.,CASSPRVTDTQYF,TGTGCCAGCAGTCCGAGGGTCACAGATACGCAGTATTTT
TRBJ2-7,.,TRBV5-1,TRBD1,CASTPETGRGYEQYF,TGCGCCAGCACTCCGGAGACAGGGCGAGGCTACGAGCAGTACTTC
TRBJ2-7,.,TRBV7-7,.,CASSQGGTHYEQYF,TGTGCTAGCAGCCAGGGAGGGACACATTACGAGCAGTACTTC
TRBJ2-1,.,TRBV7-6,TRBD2,CASSLAALGSGRVNEQFF,TGTGCCAGCAGCTTAGCTGCACTGGGGAGCGGGAGGGTAAATGAGCAGTTCTTC
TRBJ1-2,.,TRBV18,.,CASSPRAGDYGYTF,TGTGCCAGCTCACCAAGAGCGGGGGACTATGGCTACACCTTC
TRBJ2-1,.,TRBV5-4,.,CASSFTGYEQFF,TGTGCCAGCAGCTTCACCGGATATGAGCAGTTCTTC
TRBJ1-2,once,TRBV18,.,CASSPRLILEANYGYTF,TGTGCCAGCTCACCACGGTTAATCCTTGAAGCTAACTATGGCTACACCTTC
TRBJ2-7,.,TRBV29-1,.,CSVAEGRGPYEQYF,TGCAGCGTGGCGGAGGGTCGGGGCCCCTACGAGCAGTACTTC
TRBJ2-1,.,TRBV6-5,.,CASSYSVGNEQFF,TGTGCCAGCAGTTACTCGGTAGGCAATGAGCAGTTCTTC
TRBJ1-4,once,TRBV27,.,CASSSRVRETVF,TGTGCCAGCAGTTCGCGCGTCCGAGAAACTGTTTTT
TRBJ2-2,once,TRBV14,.,CASSQEWVTGELFF,TGTGCCAGCAGCCAAGAATGGGTTACCGGGGAGCTGTTTTTT
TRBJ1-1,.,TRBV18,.,CASSPPLRGRAFF,TGTGCCAGCTCACCACCCCTCCGGGGTCGGGCTTTCTTT
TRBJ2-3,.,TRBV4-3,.,CASSPQVITADTQYF,TGCGCCAGCAGCCCACAGGTCATAACGGCAGATACGCAGTATTTT
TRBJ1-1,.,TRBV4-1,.,CASSQARLWEAFF,TGCGCCAGCAGCCAAGCCCGACTGTGGGAAGCTTTCTTT
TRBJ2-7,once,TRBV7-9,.,CASSLSGVGRDYEQYF,TGTGCCAGCAGCTTAAGTGGGGTGGGCAGGGACTACGAGCAGTACTTC
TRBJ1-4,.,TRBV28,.,CASSLVGHTEKLFF,TGTGCCAGCAGTTTGGTAGGGCACACGGAAAAACTGTTTTTT
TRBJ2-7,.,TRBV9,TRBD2,CASSVAGGRDIYEQYF,TGTGCCAGCAGCGTAGCCGGCGGGAGGGATATCTACGAGCAGTACTTC